This is a list of T cell receptor beta chains from one sample in a study of human T cells and chemical hapten exposure. TCRdb reanalysed the RACE reads using MiXCR and keeps one entry per CDR3 protein. The sample lists 62,000 or so distinct CDR3 sequences, roughly 11% seen once, with approximately 5% in the top ten. Sequenced here: whole blood, sampled in connection with sensitization to the hapten diphenylcyclopropenone (DPC). Receptors were obtained from a woman aged 50 to 60 with alopecia areata. Some clones in this sample may be carry-over from other donors' samples. The CDR3 runs from the conserved cysteine through the conserved F or W. The order of the fields is D gene, clone size, V gene, J gene, CDR3 protein, CDR3 DNA. The D gene is left open where the match is weak. Only some rows state a clone size, as once, few, many or a class for expanded clones.

.	many	TRBV20-1	TRBJ1-1	CSSGRGTEAFF	TGCAGTTCCGGTCGAGGGACTGAAGCTTTCTTT
.	.	TRBV12-3/TRBV12-4	TRBJ2-3	CASTLVLGGTDTQYF	TGTGCCAGCACCCTCGTGTTGGGGGGCACAGATACGCAGTATTTT
.	.	TRBV2	TRBJ1-4	CASSEAFGGPNEKLFF	TGTGCCAGCAGTGAAGCGTTTGGGGGGCCCAATGAAAAACTGTTTTTT
TRBD1	few	TRBV7-9	TRBJ2-1	CASSSGAGTGEFF	TGTGCCAGCAGCTCCGGCGCGGGGACAGGGGAGTTCTTC
.	many	TRBV6-2/TRBV6-3	TRBJ1-4	CASRADPTTNEKLFF	TGTGCCAGCAGGGCGGATCCGACAACTAATGAAAAACTGTTTTTT
TRBD2	.	TRBV27	TRBJ2-1	CASILLAGVGNEQFF	TGTGCCAGCATCCTGCTAGCGGGAGTGGGTAATGAGCAGTTCTTC
.	.	TRBV5-6	TRBJ1-2	CASSSQGMGGYTF	TGTGCCAGCAGCTCGCAGGGGATGGGCGGCTACACCTTC
.	many	TRBV6-6	TRBJ1-1	CASSYFRERRTEAFF	TGTGCCAGCAGTTACTTTCGGGAGAGGAGGACTGAAGCTTTCTTT
TRBD1	few	TRBV25-1	TRBJ2-5	CASCRGGTGSETQYF	TGTGCCAGCTGCAGGGGGGGGACAGGGTCTGAGACCCAGTACTTC
TRBD2	many	TRBV18	TRBJ2-5	CASSSDSGSGKTQYF	TGTGCCAGCTCATCCGATAGCGGGAGCGGGAAGACCCAGTACTTC
TRBD2	few	TRBV27	TRBJ2-7	CASSLSLAGGIYEQYF	TGTGCCAGCAGTTTAAGCCTAGCGGGGGGCATTTACGAGCAGTACTTC
TRBD2	many	TRBV24-1	TRBJ2-5	CATSDGTSGAYQETQYF	TGTGCCACCAGTGACGGGACTAGCGGGGCGTACCAAGAGACCCAGTACTTC
TRBD1	many	TRBV11-2	TRBJ1-1	CASSPPTGYTEAFF	TGTGCCAGCAGCCCGCCGACAGGGTACACTGAAGCTTTCTTT
TRBD1	many	TRBV5-1	TRBJ2-1	CASSQTGGGNEQFF	TGCGCCAGCAGCCAGACAGGGGGAGGGAATGAGCAGTTCTTC
.	many	TRBV20-1	TRBJ2-7	CSAIHPTNLSPYEQYF	TGCAGTGCTATTCACCCGACCAACCTAAGCCCCTACGAGCAGTACTTC
.	few	TRBV9	TRBJ2-2	CASSVGKVPGELFF	TGTGCCAGCAGCGTAGGCAAGGTCCCCGGGGAGCTGTTTTTT
.	many	TRBV28	TRBJ1-2	CASSSITRSGYTF	TGTGCCAGCAGTTCGATAACACGATCCGGCTACACCTTC
TRBD1	few	TRBV28	TRBJ2-7	CASKPDRVTGEQYF	TGTGCCAGCAAGCCCGACAGGGTAACGGGGGAGCAGTACTTC
TRBD1	.	TRBV18	TRBJ1-5	CASSPGQGNQPQHF	TGTGCCAGCTCACCGGGACAGGGGAATCAGCCCCAGCATTTT
TRBD2	.	TRBV7-3	TRBJ2-2	CASRGTSGPPGELFF	TGTGCCAGCAGGGGGACTAGCGGGCCCCCCGGGGAGCTGTTTTTT
TRBD2	many	TRBV3-1	TRBJ2-1	CASSQQLAGGNEQFF	TGTGCCAGCAGCCAACAACTAGCGGGAGGCAATGAGCAGTTCTTC
.	many	TRBV14	TRBJ2-1	CASSQDVVDYNNEQFF	TGTGCCAGCAGCCAAGATGTCGTTGATTATAACAATGAGCAGTTCTTC
.	many	TRBV7-6	TRBJ1-1	CASSSEVSTLNTEAFF	TGTGCCAGCAGCTCCGAAGTGAGCACACTTAACACTGAAGCTTTCTTT
.	many	TRBV6-6	TRBJ1-6	CASRQNSPLHF	TGTGCCAGCAGACAGAATTCACCCCTCCACTTT
.	few	TRBV5-1	TRBJ2-5	CASSFPARQETQYF	TGCGCCAGCAGCTTTCCGGCACGGCAAGAGACCCAGTACTTC
.	.	TRBV29-1	TRBJ2-3	CSVDTSTTDTQYF	TGCAGCGTTGATACGTCCACCACAGATACGCAGTATTTT
TRBD2	.	TRBV5-1	TRBJ2-7	CASSAAGSATYEQYF	TGCGCCAGCAGCGCAGCGGGGAGCGCAACCTACGAGCAGTACTTC
.	many	TRBV29-1	TRBJ1-3	CSVGREYGNTIYF	TGCAGCGTTGGTAGGGAATACGGAAACACCATATATTTT
.	many	TRBV20-1	TRBJ1-3	CSAYPDGYLGNTIYF	TGCAGTGCCTATCCGGACGGATATCTAGGAAACACCATATATTTT
TRBD1	.	TRBV5-1	TRBJ1-1	CASSPRSGQLMNTEAFF	TGCGCCAGCAGCCCAAGATCGGGACAGCTTATGAACACTGAAGCTTTCTTT
.	few	TRBV27	TRBJ1-2	CASSFKGGNGYTF	TGTGCCAGCAGTTTCAAGGGAGGGAATGGCTACACCTTC
TRBD1	many	TRBV6-6	TRBJ1-2	CASSYSSFRVTGGSYGYTF	TGTGCCAGCAGTTACTCGAGTTTTCGGGTGACAGGGGGCAGCTATGGCTACACCTTC
.	many	TRBV20-1	TRBJ2-4	CSATRQLIRYF	TGCAGTGCTACCCGACAGCTTATTAGGTACTTC
TRBD2	.	TRBV3-1	TRBJ2-3	CASSHLGLAGGTDTQYF	TGTGCCAGCAGCCATTTGGGACTAGCGGGGGGGACCGATACGCAGTATTTT
.	large	TRBV13	TRBJ1-4	CASSLQGWATNEKLFF	TGTGCCAGCAGCCTACAGGGTTGGGCAACTAATGAAAAACTGTTTTTT
.	many	TRBV30	TRBJ2-5	CAWSGGGAKTQYF	TGTGCCTGGAGTGGAGGGGGGGCGAAGACCCAGTACTTC
.	many	TRBV29-1	TRBJ2-1	CSVEELANEQFF	TGCAGCGTTGAAGAACTAGCCAATGAGCAGTTCTTC
.	many	TRBV15	TRBJ2-1	CATSRDGRASSQFF	TGTGCCACCAGCAGAGATGGACGTGCAAGTTCGCAGTTCTTC
TRBD1	many	TRBV5-6	TRBJ1-4	CASSLLSGQGGKLFF	TGTGCCAGCAGCTTGCTGTCTGGACAGGGTGGAAAACTGTTTTTT
.	.	TRBV19	TRBJ2-1	CASAPAGSSLEQFF	TGTGCCAGCGCCCCGGCGGGGTCCTCTTTGGAGCAGTTCTTC
.	.	TRBV9	TRBJ1-6	CASSPEGRVGNLPLHF	TGTGCCAGCAGCCCAGAAGGTCGGGTAGGGAATTTACCCCTCCACTTT
TRBD1	many	TRBV7-9	TRBJ1-1	CASSLASTGAEAFF	TGTGCCAGCAGCTTAGCGAGTACAGGGGCTGAAGCTTTCTTT
TRBD2	few	TRBV28	TRBJ2-7	CASDGSGTTGYEQYF	TGTGCCAGCGACGGTTCCGGGACTACGGGCTACGAGCAGTACTTC
TRBD1	.	TRBV2	TRBJ1-4	CASSDGTVLEKLFF	TGTGCCAGCAGTGATGGGACAGTATTAGAAAAACTGTTTTTT
.	few	TRBV2	TRBJ2-7	CASSEARGTYEQYF	TGTGCCAGCAGTGAAGCCAGAGGAACCTACGAGCAGTACTTC
.	.	TRBV4-1	TRBJ2-5	CASSQGASQETQYF	TGCGCCAGCAGCCAAGGCGCCAGCCAAGAGACCCAGTACTTC
.	.	TRBV7-3	TRBJ2-2	CASSLKFRANTGELFF	TGTGCCAGCAGCTTAAAGTTCAGGGCGAACACCGGGGAGCTGTTTTTT
TRBD1	many	TRBV7-9	TRBJ2-7	CASSLEGDRPLSYEQYF	TGTGCCAGCAGCTTAGAGGGGGACAGACCCTTGTCCTACGAGCAGTACTTC
.	.	TRBV12-3/TRBV12-4	TRBJ1-3	CASSLSSGNTIYF	TGTGCCAGCAGTTTATCCTCTGGAAACACCATATATTTT
.	few	TRBV12-3/TRBV12-4	TRBJ2-2	CASRTATNTGELFF	TGTGCCAGCAGGACAGCTACGAACACCGGGGAGCTGTTTTTT